The T cell receptor (beta chain) described here comes from a study of cytomegalovirus exposure and HLA in healthy donors. Study as a whole: Samples from HLA-typed donors yielded around 85 million unique TCRs in an early data release. Study results and caveats: In a later analysis, several top co-occurrence clusters appeared linked to parvovirus B19, influenza, CMV and Epstein-Barr virus. Immune exposure was documented only through CMV serostatus.

The CDR3 is 15 residues long. Germline lookup yields CDR1 SGDLS and CDR2 YYNGEE. V lost 4 bases and J 1 base, leaving 13 bases between the germline ends. The primer mix had 60 Vbeta and 13 Jbeta primers. Profiled with immunoSEQ multiplex PCR; TCRdb holds only in-frame clones, not every one. The sample lists around 97,000 clones, under 85% seen once, with roughly 4% in the top ten. As to this clone: As yet, its antigen is unknown.

The chain links TRBV9 to TRBJ2-3; TRBD2 might be the D (6 bases). This TCR derives from a man aged 45 to 65 in good health and CMV-seropositive. Material for sequencing was PBMCs. The CDR3 DNA reads as TGTGCCAGCAGCCCAGAAGGGAGGCGCACAGATACGCAGTATTTT. It translates to CASSPEGRRTDTQYF.